Listed below are T cell receptor beta chains from one sample, sequenced in a study of blood T cell repertoires in COVID-19. TCRdb's table, derived via immunoSEQ multiplex PCR, lists solely in-frame clones and lacks some. The sample lists about 190,000 clones, 88% occurring once. The sample comprised peripheral blood. These receptor sequences come from a man in his forties with active or convalescent COVID-19. Both conserved end residues are part of each CDR3. The D gene is left open where the match is weak. Some rows mark clone size as missing; the rest say once, few, many or name a class of expanded clone.

>TRBV5-1|TRBJ1-1|-|TRBD1
CASSSRTGPNTEAFF
TGCGCCAGCAGCTCAAGGACAGGGCCAAACACTGAAGCTTTCTTT
>TRBV12-1|TRBJ1-5|-|-
CASSLTGASNQPQHF
TGTGCCAGCAGCTTGACAGGAGCGTCTAATCAGCCCCAGCATTTT
>TRBV2|TRBJ2-7|-|TRBD2
CASSVPLAGMGEQYF
TGTGCCAGCAGTGTTCCACTAGCGGGAATGGGCGAGCAGTACTTC
>TRBV27|TRBJ2-7|-|TRBD2
CASSATTSGRFNEQYF
TGTGCCAGCAGCGCAACGACTAGCGGGAGGTTCAACGAGCAGTACTTC
>TRBV19|TRBJ2-7|-|TRBD1
CASSARTGTGVEQYF
TGTGCCAGTAGTGCCCGGACCGGGACAGGGGTCGAGCAGTACTTC
>TRBV18|TRBJ2-3|-|-
CASSPPKDTQYF
TGTGCCAGCTCACCACCCAAAGATACGCAGTATTTT
>TRBV19|TRBJ2-5|once|TRBD2
CASSARTSGIIETQYF
TGTGCCAGTAGCGCCCGGACTAGCGGGATTATCGAGACCCAGTACTTC
>TRBV19|TRBJ2-2|-|-
CASSISANTGELFF
TGTGCCAGTAGTATATCAGCGAACACCGGGGAGCTGTTTTTT
>TRBV5-1|TRBJ2-2|-|TRBD1
CASSATGDTGELFF
TGCGCCAGCAGCGCCACAGGGGACACCGGGGAGCTGTTTTTT
>TRBV7-9|TRBJ1-6|-|-
CASSPGGVGNSPLHF
TGTGCCAGCAGCCCAGGCGGGGTTGGTAATTCACCCCTCCACTTT
>TRBV19|TRBJ2-5|-|-
CASSPRLRETQYF
TGTGCCAGTAGTCCCCGACTAAGGGAGACCCAGTACTTC
>TRBV16|TRBJ2-7|-|-
CASSQSGGKLYEQYF
TGTGCCAGCAGCCAATCGGGCGGGAAGCTCTACGAGCAGTACTTC
>TRBV5-6|TRBJ2-7|-|-
CASSFYSGHYYEQYF
TGTGCCAGCAGCTTCTATTCGGGACACTACTACGAGCAGTACTTC
>TRBV5-4|TRBJ2-3|-|-
CASSLRGATDTQYF
TGTGCCAGCAGCCTCCGGGGGGCCACAGATACGCAGTATTTT
>TRBV11-2|TRBJ2-7|-|TRBD1
CASSPKGQAAQYF
TGTGCCAGCAGCCCAAAGGGACAGGCGGCGCAGTACTTC
>TRBV25-1|TRBJ1-1|-|TRBD1
CASSATRQGGTEAFF
TGTGCCAGCAGTGCGACCCGACAGGGCGGGACTGAAGCTTTCTTT
>TRBV6-5|TRBJ1-1|-|TRBD1
CASSNRGDTEAFF
TGTGCCAGCAGTAACAGGGGGGACACTGAAGCTTTCTTT
>TRBV29-1|TRBJ2-7|-|-
CSVRETSYEQYF
TGCAGCGTTCGGGAAACGTCCTACGAGCAGTACTTC
>TRBV30|TRBJ2-7|-|-
CAWSVGGAMAEQYF
TGTGCCTGGAGTGTAGGCGGCGCTATGGCGGAGCAGTACTTC
>TRBV3-1/TRBV3-2|TRBJ1-3|-|-
CASSQDIGSAGNTIYF
TGTGCCAGCAGCCAAGACATCGGGAGTGCTGGAAACACCATATATTTT
>TRBV29-1|TRBJ1-4|-|-
CSVEDGGDEKLFF
TGCAGCGTTGAAGATGGAGGTGATGAAAAACTGTTTTTT
>TRBV27|TRBJ1-1|-|-
CASSLSGDRTNTEAFF
TGTGCCAGCAGTTTATCAGGCGACAGGACAAACACTGAAGCTTTCTTT
>TRBV28|TRBJ1-2|-|TRBD1
CASSITGEGGYTF
TGTGCCAGCAGTATCACAGGGGAAGGTGGCTACACCTTC
>TRBV28|TRBJ2-7|-|TRBD1
CASSLMTGREQYF
TGTGCCAGCAGCCTCATGACAGGGCGCGAGCAGTACTTC
>TRBV3-1/TRBV3-2|TRBJ2-1|once|TRBD2
CASPRKPPAGANEQFF
TGTGCCAGCCCCAGGAAACCCCCAGCGGGAGCCAATGAGCAGTTCTTC
>TRBV9|TRBJ2-5|-|-
CASSAGETQYF
TGTGCCAGCAGCGCGGGAGAGACCCAGTACTTC
>TRBV5-5|TRBJ2-5|-|-
CASSSELTQETQYF
TGTGCCAGCAGCTCTGAGCTAACTCAAGAGACCCAGTACTTC
>TRBV6-2/TRBV6-3|TRBJ1-6|-|-
CASSFGGSSYNSPLHF
TGTGCCAGCAGTTTTGGGGGGAGCTCCTATAATTCACCCCTCCACTTT
>TRBV6-2/TRBV6-3|TRBJ1-1|-|-
CASSYRRGRSETEAFF
TGTGCCAGCAGTTACCGGAGGGGACGATCGGAAACTGAAGCTTTCTTT
>TRBV6-1|TRBJ1-5|-|TRBD1
CASSEATGLGGQPQHF
TGTGCCAGCAGTGAAGCGACAGGGCTCGGTGGTCAGCCCCAGCATTTT